Below are 23 T cell receptor beta chains sequenced from a single sample in a study of blood T cell repertoires in COVID-19 (dated by TCRdb to 2020 to 2022). Library prep was done by the immunoSEQ multiplex PCR assay. Drawn from immuneACCESS, this table holds only the in-frame rearrangements with V and J called that TCRdb kept. Clones are partly lost; checked studies trace under half to an unresolved V gene and leave the rest unexplained. The sample table shows about 120,000 clones, and approximately 80% are seen once. The top ten clones comprise around 10% of the sample. Sequencing input: peripheral blood. These receptors were collected from a human donor in a cohort sampled during active COVID-19.

The CDR3 region has the DNA TGTGCCAGCAGTGAAAGTCCGGGGGCCTACGAGCAGTACTTC. It encodes CASSESPGAYEQYF. The chain uses TRBV6-1 and TRBJ2-7, with a weak D call TRBD2 (6 bases). CDR3 length: 14 amino acids. From germline, CDR1 is MNHNS and CDR2 SASEGT. Trimming removed 2 bases from V and 2 bases from J, with 10 bases in between.

In this sample, this clone turned up many times. The chain links TRBV10-1 to TRBJ2-7, with TRBD2 matching over 11 bases. V trimming: 6 bases; J trimming: 5 bases; junction bases outside the gene matches: 3. The CDR3 consists of 13 residues. Germline-derived CDR1 and CDR2 are WNHNN and SYGVQD (reference sequence). CDR3 residues: CASREGLADEQYF. DNA of the CDR3: TGCGCCAGCAGGGAGGGACTAGCGGACGAGCAGTACTTC.

This clone was seen once. The rearrangement uses TRBV12-5 and TRBJ2-1, with a weak D call TRBD1 (6 bases). The CDR3 is 16 amino acids. The germline V gene has CDR1 LGHNT and CDR2 FRNRAP. Trimming stripped 2 bases from V and 9 bases from J, with 20 bases between. The DNA of the CDR3 is TGTGCTAGTGGTTTGACACAGGGAAGGGCAATCTTTGAGCAGTTCTTC. Its protein is CASGLTQGRAIFEQFF.

This sequence joins TRBV11-2 and TRBJ2-3, with 12 bases identical to TRBD2. The germline CDR1 and CDR2 sequences are SGHAT and FQNNGV. CDR3 length equals 15 residues. Unmatched junction bases numbered 1, after V lost 5 bases and J lost 1 base. CDR3 nucleotides: TGTGCCAGCAGCCGACTAGCGGGGGGCACAGATACGCAGTATTTT. Translation: CASSRLAGGTDTQYF.

J is TRBJ2-3 and V is TRBV19, with TRBD1 as a possible D gene (5 bases). Germline CDR1 and CDR2: LNHDA and SQIVND (reference sequence). Trimming removed 3 bases at V and 2 bases at J, with 12 bases between. The CDR3 is made up of 15 amino acids. The CDR3 sequence: CASSIREGATDTQYF. DNA of the CDR3: TGTGCCAGTAGTATCAGGGAAGGTGCCACAGATACGCAGTATTTT.

The genes are TRBV5-1 and TRBJ2-5, with D perhaps matching TRBD2 (6 bases). Germline V gene sequence: CDR1 SGHRS, CDR2 YFSETQ. Between the trimmed V and J ends, which lost 0 bases and 3 bases, there was a span of 12 bases. This CDR3 is built from 15 residues. The CDR3 nucleotides read TGCGCCAGCAGCTTGGCCTTGTGGGGGGAAGAGACCCAGTACTTC. Translation: CASSLALWGEETQYF. Based on the CDR3 plus reference TRBV5-1 and TRBJ2-5, the full variable domain is KAGVTQTPRYLIKTRGQQVTLSCSPISGHRSVSWYQQTPGQGLQFLFEYFSETQRNKGNFPGRFSGRQFSNSRSEMNVSTLELGDSALYLCASSLALWGEETQYFGPGTRLLVL.

This chain uses TRBV7-8 with TRBJ2-2; 9 positions match TRBD2. V trimming: 5 bases; J trimming: 1 base; junction bases outside the gene matches: 2. The CDR3 sequence is 15 residues long. From germline, CDR1 is SGHVS and CDR2 FQNEAQ. The CDR3 DNA follows: TGTGCCAGCAGCCTTAGCGGGGGGAACACCGGGGAGCTGTTTTTT. Protein sequence: CASSLSGGNTGELFF.

The V gene is TRBV4-3, the J gene TRBJ2-3; 7 bases agree with TRBD1. CDR1 LGHNA and CDR2 YSLEER come from the germline V gene. The CDR3 consists of 17 residues. Trimming removed 2 bases from V and 2 bases from J; junction bases left unmatched: 10. The CDR3 DNA reads as TGCGCCAGCAGCCAATCCCAAAGGACAGGTCCCACAGATACGCAGTATTTT. Protein: CASSQSQRTGPTDTQYF.

The chain combines TRBV19 with TRBJ1-2; D might be TRBD1 (5 bases). CDR3 length: 13 residues. Germline V gene sequence: CDR1 LNHDA, CDR2 SQIVND (reference sequence). Trimming shortened V by 4 bases and J by 6 bases, and 12 bases separated the two germline ends. In DNA form, the CDR3 reads TGTGCCAGTAGTAGGGGCAGGCAAGATGGCTACACCTTC. Protein product: CASSRGRQDGYTF.

This clone is a singleton in its sample. The chain has TRBV7-2 and TRBJ1-5; 9 bases align to TRBD1. Germline CDR1 SGHTA, CDR2 FQGNSA. The CDR3 covers 16 residues. J gave up 6 bases and V 1 base, and 7 bases lay outside the gene matches. CDR3 sequence: CASSLGQGGVGQPQHF. The CDR3 DNA sequence: TGTGCCAGCAGCTTAGGACAGGGGGGAGTTGGTCAGCCCCAGCATTTT.

Concerning this clone: The junction differs from germline at one of its ends, possibly a read error. Other DNA sequences of this sample code for an identical CDR3. The chain is built from TRBV11-2 and TRBJ2-7, with 10 positions matching TRBD2. There are 15 residues in the CDR3. The germline gives CDR1 SGHAT, CDR2 FQNNGV. The CDR3 is CASSLVSSGGYEQYF. CDR3 nucleotide sequence: TGTGCTAGCAGCTTAGTGTCTAGCGGGGGTTACGAGCAGTACTTC.

This chain connects TRBV15 to TRBJ2-3, with D possibly being TRBD2 (6 bases). The germline V gene encodes CDR1 LNHNV and CDR2 YYDKDF (reference sequence). The CDR3 has 13 residues. The ends were cut back, 4 bases at V and 4 bases at J, with 9 bases in the middle. DNA of the CDR3: TGTGCCACCAGCACTCGACTAGCAGATACGCAGTATTTT. It translates to CATSTRLADTQYF.

The V gene is TRBV28, the J gene TRBJ1-4; TRBD1 agrees at 9 bases. Trimming removed 4 bases from V and 8 bases from J; junction bases left unmatched: 5. This CDR3 comprises 14 residues. Per the germline V gene, CDR1 is MDHEN and CDR2 is SYDVKM. Written as DNA, the CDR3 is TGTGCCAGCAGTTCGGGACAGGGAAAAGAAAAACTGTTTTTT. As protein: CASSSGQGKEKLFF.

V gene TRBV21-1 combines with J gene TRBJ2-7; the table's D call, TRBD1, was not checked against the DNA. TRBV21-1 is a documented pseudogene. This CDR3 region has 17 residues. The CDR3 nucleotides read TGTGCCAGCAGCAAAGAGGGCCCGGGACAGGGGTGGTACGAGCAGTACTTC. It is translated as CASSKEGPGQGWYEQYF.

V usage is TRBV7-9 and J usage is TRBJ1-2; D might be TRBD1 (5 bases). CDR3 size: 13 residues. V was clipped by 6 bases and J by 4 bases, with 12 bases between them. Germline CDR1 SEHNR, CDR2 FQNEAQ (reference sequence). CDR3 nucleotides: TGTGCCAGCAGACCAGGGTTGCCCTATGGCTACACCTTC. Translated, it gives CASRPGLPYGYTF.

This clone has a single count. The rearrangement joins TRBV29-1 to TRBJ2-2, with unresolved D. Trimming left V 6 bases short and J 1 base short, with 12 bases between. CDR1 is SQVTM, CDR2 ANQGSEA, per germline. The CDR3 has 14 amino acids. The CDR3 protein is CSVLGPGNTGELFF. The CDR3 DNA reads as TGCAGCGTCCTGGGCCCAGGGAACACCGGGGAGCTGTTTTTT.

The V and J genes are TRBV18 and TRBJ2-7, with D hard to call. This CDR3 contains 13 residues. Trimming cost V 2 bases and J 6 bases, with 11 bases left between them. In germline, CDR1 is KGHSH, CDR2 LQKENI. CDR3 bases: TGTGCCAGCTCACCAGTTTTTTCGGGCGAGCAGTACTTC. It yields the protein CASSPVFSGEQYF.

The V call is TRBV6-5, the J call TRBJ1-2; D ambiguous. CDR3 length: 12 amino acids. With 4 bases removed from V and 14 bases from J, the gap between germline ends came to 17 bases. Per the germline V gene, CDR1 is MNHEY and CDR2 is SVGAGI. The CDR3 region is CASSSGIPPITF. The DNA for the CDR3 is TGTGCCAGCAGTTCCGGGATCCCCCCTATAACCTTC.

The V and J genes are TRBV28 and TRBJ2-2; 9 bases are a match to TRBD1. This CDR3 has 13 residues. From germline, CDR1 is MDHEN and CDR2 SYDVKM. Trimming removed 11 bases from V and 5 bases from J; junction bases left unmatched: 6. As DNA, the CDR3 is TGTGCCGGACAGGGGACGGGAACCGGGGAGCTGTTTTTT. This encodes CAGQGTGTGELFF.

CDR3 nucleotide sequence: TGTGCCAGTAGTATTCTCGGACAGGGGCCAGAGACCCAGTACTTC. Translated: CASSILGQGPETQYF. The chain uses TRBV19 and TRBJ2-5; the match to TRBD1 covers 9 bases. Per germline, CDR1 LNHDA and CDR2 SQIVND (reference sequence). Trimming at V came to 3 bases and at J to 4 bases, leaving 6 bases not matched to a gene. This CDR3 is built from 15 residues.

This rearrangement joins TRBV9 to TRBJ1-1; D unresolved. Per germline, CDR1 SGDLS and CDR2 YYNGEE. With 3 bases removed from V and 4 bases from J, the gap between germline ends came to 10 bases. There are 13 residues in the CDR3. The CDR3 region has the DNA TGTGCCAGCAGCGGACTGGGAGGCACTGAAGCTTTCTTT. Its protein is CASSGLGGTEAFF. Filled out from reference TRBV9 and TRBJ1-1, the complete variable domain reads DSGVTQTPKHLITATGQRVTLRCSPRSGDLSVYWYQQSLDQGLQFLIQYYNGEERAKGNILERFSAQQFPDLHSELNLSSLELGDSALYFCASSGLGGTEAFFGQGTRLTVV.

The rearrangement links TRBV5-4 to TRBJ2-2, with TRBD2 as a possible D gene (6 bases). The V gene lost 3 bases and the J gene lost 4 bases, with 13 bases spanning the gap. The length of the CDR3 is 15 residues. Germline lookup yields CDR1 SGHNT and CDR2 YYREEE (reference sequence). The CDR3 nucleotides are TGTGCCAGCAGCTCCATGGAGGGATTCACCGGGGAGCTGTTTTTT. Its protein product is CASSSMEGFTGELFF.

The chain employs TRBV4-2 and TRBJ1-3; no clear D. V lost 0 bases and J lost 4, with 4 bases in between. CDR3 size: 13 residues. Germline V gene sequence: CDR1 LGHNA, CDR2 YNFKEQ. In nucleotides, the CDR3 is TGTGCCAGCAGCCAAGATGAGGGAAACACCATATATTTT. Protein: CASSQDEGNTIYF.